This T cell receptor (beta chain) came from a study of cytomegalovirus exposure and HLA in healthy donors. Study-wide results and caveats: Cytomegalovirus association was assigned to more than 150 TCR beta chains. In vitro experiments confirmed that a few CMV-associated chains were specific for CMV antigens. Most subjects had HLA-A and HLA-B alleles reportedly predicted accurately by TCR beta sequences.

J was trimmed by 4 bases and V by 4 bases; bases with no gene match: 6. This CDR3 spans 14 amino acids. Germline V CDR1 and CDR2: MDHEN, SYDVKM. It was with 60 Vbeta and 13 Jbeta primers that the PCR ran. In the authors' methods: Later analysis identified 80 million to 90 million unique TCR beta chains, 8.5 million to 13 million shared. The data were produced by immunoSEQ multiplex PCR, yet TCRdb's version contains in-frame clones alone and is incomplete. V and J calls and clone size follow that table, whereas D and trimming were derived from the DNA. The sample contains some 160,000 clones, around 80% of which appear only once. A word on this clone: The antigen is not known. Other DNA sequences in this specimen translate into the identical CDR3.

This sequence joins TRBV28 and TRBJ1-2; 7 bases align to TRBD1. The receptor was isolated from a woman in her thirties or forties in good health and CMV-seropositive. Sequencing input: PBMCs. CDR3 coding DNA: TGTGCCAGCAGTTCACCAGGGGGGAGCTATGGCTACACCTTC. Its protein is CASSSPGGSYGYTF.